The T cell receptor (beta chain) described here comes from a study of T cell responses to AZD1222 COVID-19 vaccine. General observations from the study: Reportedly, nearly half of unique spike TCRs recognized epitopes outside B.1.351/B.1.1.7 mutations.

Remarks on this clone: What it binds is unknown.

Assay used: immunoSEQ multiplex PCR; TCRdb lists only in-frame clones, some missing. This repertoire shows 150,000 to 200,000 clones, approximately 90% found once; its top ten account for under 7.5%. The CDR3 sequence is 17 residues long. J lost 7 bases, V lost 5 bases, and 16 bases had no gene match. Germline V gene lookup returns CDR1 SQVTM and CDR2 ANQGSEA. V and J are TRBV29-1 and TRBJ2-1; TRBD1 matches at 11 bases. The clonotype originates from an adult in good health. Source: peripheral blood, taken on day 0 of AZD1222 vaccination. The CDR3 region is CSVKGRDRGFQRNEQFF. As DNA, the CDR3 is TGCAGCGTTAAGGGGAGGGACAGGGGGTTTCAGAGGAATGAGCAGTTCTTC.